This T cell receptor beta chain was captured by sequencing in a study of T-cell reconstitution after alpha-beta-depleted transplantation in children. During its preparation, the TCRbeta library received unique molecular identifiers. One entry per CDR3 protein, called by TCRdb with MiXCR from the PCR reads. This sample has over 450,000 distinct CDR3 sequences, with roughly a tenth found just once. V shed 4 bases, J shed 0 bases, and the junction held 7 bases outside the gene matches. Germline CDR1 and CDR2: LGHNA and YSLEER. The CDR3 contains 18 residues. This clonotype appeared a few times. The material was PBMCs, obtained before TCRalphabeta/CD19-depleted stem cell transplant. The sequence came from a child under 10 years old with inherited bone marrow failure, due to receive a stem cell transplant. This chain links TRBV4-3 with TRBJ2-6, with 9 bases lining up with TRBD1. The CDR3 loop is CASSRLTGGTSGANVLTF. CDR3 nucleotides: TGCGCCAGCAGCCGACTGACAGGGGGTACCTCTGGGGCCAACGTCCTGACTTTC.